This T cell receptor beta chain was obtained from a study of blood T cell repertoires in COVID-19. On the study more broadly: Samples representing acute and convalescent COVID-19 were sourced from the United States, Italy and Spain. PBMCs, B-cell-depleted T cells, or T cells were the source of the cDNA or gDNA that made up the material.

Clones were read by immunoSEQ multiplex PCR, and TCRdb kept only the in-frame ones, dropping some. In the table there are under 250,000 clones, 82% of which are singletons. V dropped 3 bases and J dropped 2; count of bases not matched to a gene: 6. Germline-derived CDR1 and CDR2 are SGHNT and YENEEA. CDR3 length: 15 amino acids. V usage is TRBV11-3 and J usage is TRBJ2-5; 7 bases map to TRBD2. The sequencing sample was made of peripheral blood. The TCR sequence derives from a woman in her 70s with COVID-19, enrolled during active disease. CDR3 bases: TGTGCCAGCAGCTTGGGTGACGGGAGGCAAGAGACCCAGTACTTC. The encoded protein is CASSLGDGRQETQYF. The variable domain in full, with the rest retrieved from reference TRBV11-3 and TRBJ2-5, is EAGVVQSPRYKIIEKKQPVAFWCNPISGHNTLYWYLQNLGQGPELLIRYENEEAVDDSQLPKDRFSAERLKGVDSTLKIQPAELGDSAVYLCASSLGDGRQETQYFGPGTRLLVL.